A single sample is the source of the 26 T cell receptor beta chains below, sequenced in a study of T cells after yellow fever vaccination. TCRdb called the 5' RACE reads again in MiXCR, with one record for every CDR3 protein. The sample shows roughly 63,000 distinct CDR3 sequences, 7.4% of them seen only once. The source material was CD8+ T cells sorted from PBMCs, sampled 15 days after the yellow fever booster vaccination. The receptors originated from a man under 40 who received the YFV17D yellow fever vaccine.

In regard to this clonotype: Since a much larger clone is just one base distant, this may be a read error. Since no conserved phenylalanine or tryptophan closes the CDR3, a read error is the likely cause. The rearrangement joins TRBV14 to TRBJ2-3, with TRBD2 matching 7 bases. The V gene end was trimmed by 0 bases and the J gene end by 0 bases; junction bases not matched to a gene: 6. The germline CDR1 and CDR2 sequences are SGHDN and FVKESK. The CDR3 length is 17 residues. The CDR3 DNA is TGTGCCAGCAGCCAAGAGAATCCGGGACTAAGCACAGATACGCAGTATTCT. Translation: CASSQENPGLSTDTQYS.

This clonotype was seen ten or more times. The V and J genes are TRBV10-3 and TRBJ2-3; TRBD2 matches 8 bases. V shed 7 bases, J shed 6 bases, and the junction held 6 bases outside the gene matches. This CDR3 is 13 amino acids long. The germline CDR1 and CDR2 sequences are ENHRY and SYGVKD. The CDR3 region has the DNA TGTGCCATCACTCGGCGGGAGGCGGATACGCAGTATTTT. As protein: CAITRREADTQYF.

This clonotype was found many times. The chain carries TRBV12-5 and TRBJ2-7; possibly TRBD2 for D (5 bases). Trimming shortened V by 3 bases and J by 4 bases, and 7 bases separated the two germline ends. The CDR3 totals 12 residues. Germline V gene lookup returns CDR1 LGHNT and CDR2 FRNRAP. The CDR3 loop is CASGLGGYEQYF. DNA of the CDR3: TGTGCTAGTGGTTTAGGAGGTTACGAGCAGTACTTC. Variable domain in full (rest from reference TRBV12-5 and TRBJ2-7): DARVTQTPRHKVTEMGQEVTMRCQPILGHNTVFWYRQTMMQGLELLAYFRNRAPLDDSGMPKDRFSAEMPDATLATLKIQPSEPRDSAVYFCASGLGGYEQYFGPGTRLTVT.

This clonotype was counted only a few times. The genes are TRBV2 and TRBJ2-7; D perhaps matches TRBD2 (5 bases). V was clipped by 4 bases and J by 1 base, with 14 bases between them. The CDR3 covers 15 residues. The germline V gene has CDR1 SNHLY and CDR2 FYNNEI. In nucleotides, the CDR3 is TGTGCCAGCAGTGGGGAGCAATTCCCTTCCTACGAGCAGTACTTC. Translation: CASSGEQFPSYEQYF.

The sample holds many counts of this clonotype. CDR3 residues: CSASGANTGELFF. The CDR3 DNA follows: TGCAGTGCTAGCGGAGCGAACACCGGGGAGCTGTTTTTT. V gene TRBV20-1 combines with J gene TRBJ2-2, with no clear D. V shed 3 bases and J shed 0 bases, with 5 bases lying between them. The CDR3 spans 13 residues. Germline CDR1 reads DFQATT; CDR2 reads SNEGSKA (reference sequence).

This clonotype appeared many times. This chain uses TRBV3-1 with TRBJ2-1, with a tentative D call TRBD2 (6 bases). The CDR3 extends over 12 amino acids. The germline gives CDR1 LGHDT, CDR2 YNNKEL (reference sequence). The V end lost 6 bases, the J end lost 7 bases, and 10 bases lay between the germline ends. CDR3 protein: CASSRTINEQFF. DNA of the CDR3: TGTGCCAGCAGTAGGACTATAAATGAGCAGTTCTTC.

This clonotype came up many times. The chain uses TRBV10-2 and TRBJ1-1; D remains ambiguous. The germline CDR1 and CDR2 sequences are WSHSY and SAAADI. The length of the CDR3 is 17 residues. The V gene lost 9 bases and the J gene lost 4 bases, with 27 bases spanning the gap. In nucleotides, the CDR3 is TGCGCCAGTTGGGCCTTGGCGGGGTTCCTGAGCGGCACTGAAGCTTTCTTT. Amino acids: CASWALAGFLSGTEAFF.

This clonotype was counted ten times or more. The chain employs TRBV12-3 or TRBV12-4 and TRBJ2-7; TRBD2 matches at 10 bases. There are 15 residues in the CDR3. V lost 6 bases and J lost 2; bases outside the gene matches: 7. CDR3 region: CASSPTSGLTYEQYF. The CDR3 nucleotides are TGTGCCAGCAGCCCGACTAGCGGGCTCACCTACGAGCAGTACTTC.

This clonotype has a count of ten or more. The chain is built from TRBV6-6 and TRBJ2-2; D tentatively reads TRBD1 or TRBD2 (5 bases each). V lost 0 bases and J 11 bases, leaving 7 bases between the germline ends. The V gene's germline CDR1 is MNHNY and CDR2 SVGAGI (reference sequence). This CDR3 is built from 12 residues. CDR3 loop: CASSYSGVELFF. As DNA, the CDR3 is TGTGCCAGCAGTTACTCGGGGGTCGAGCTGTTTTTT.

V gene TRBV5-4 combines with J gene TRBJ1-1; D unclear. The CDR3 covers 14 residues. The germline gives CDR1 SGHNT, CDR2 YYREEE (reference sequence). Trimming removed 0 bases from V and 4 bases from J, with 10 bases in between. CDR3 amino acids: CASSLAPEITEAFF. As DNA, the CDR3 is TGTGCCAGCAGCTTGGCACCGGAGATCACTGAAGCTTTCTTT.

In this sample, this clonotype turned up many times. The rearrangement links TRBV6-5 to TRBJ2-7; no definite D call. The CDR3 contains 13 residues. V was clipped by 8 bases and J by 0 bases, with 11 bases between them. The germline CDR1 and CDR2 sequences are MNHEY and SVGAGI. For the CDR3, the DNA is TGTGCCAGCGGTTTCAGGCCCTCCTACGAGCAGTACTTC. Its protein product is CASGFRPSYEQYF.

This clonotype showed up many times. The chain joins TRBV15 to TRBJ1-1, with 8 bases fitting TRBD1. Trimming removed 0 bases from V and 7 bases from J; junction bases left unmatched: 7. Germline assignment: CDR1 LNHNV and CDR2 YYDKDF (reference sequence). CDR3 size: 15 residues. The CDR3 reads CATSRDHGQGGEAFF. For the CDR3, the DNA is TGTGCCACCAGCAGAGATCATGGACAGGGCGGTGAAGCTTTCTTT.

This clonotype appeared many times. The chain joins TRBV6-5 to TRBJ2-7, with no clear D. CDR1 is MNHEY, CDR2 SVGAGI, per germline. The CDR3 loop spans 13 amino acids. V was pared by 0 bases and J by 7 bases, with 10 bases between. CDR3 in amino acids: CASSYSRIGEQYF. For the CDR3, the DNA is TGTGCCAGCAGTTACTCCCGCATTGGGGAGCAGTACTTC.

This clonotype was seen many times. This chain connects TRBV6-5 to TRBJ2-2; TRBD2 matches at 8 bases. Trimming took 4 bases from V and 6 from J; bases not matched to a gene: 1. The V gene's germline CDR1 is MNHEY and CDR2 SVGAGI. CDR3 length: 13 amino acids. This CDR3 reads CASSSGGAGELFF. CDR3 nucleotides: TGTGCCAGCAGTTCGGGAGGGGCCGGGGAGCTGTTTTTT.

This clonotype came up a few times. The chain recombines TRBV20-1 with TRBJ2-7, with D tentatively TRBD2 (6 bases). V was shortened by 5 bases and J by 4 bases, with 9 bases between the two germline ends. Germline lookup yields CDR1 DFQATT and CDR2 SNEGSKA (reference sequence). The CDR3 length is 11 residues. The CDR3 coding sequence is TGCAGTGCTCGACTAGAGTACGAGCAGTACTTC. Its protein is CSARLEYEQYF.

This clonotype has a count of ten or more. The chain is built from TRBV10-3 and TRBJ2-7, with TRBD1 as a possible D gene (6 bases). The CDR3 extends over 14 amino acids. In germline, CDR1 is ENHRY, CDR2 SYGVKD. The V and J ends lost 0 bases and 5 bases respectively, with 11 bases between them. The CDR3 coding sequence is TGTGCCATCAGTGAGTCGGGAGAGGGGGACGAGCAGTACTTC. Protein: CAISESGEGDEQYF.

This clonotype was detected ten times or more. The chain is built from TRBV20-1 and TRBJ2-3, with D unresolved. V shed 0 bases and J shed 1 base, with 14 bases lying between them. Germline CDR1 and CDR2: DFQATT and SNEGSKA (reference sequence). There are 16 residues in the CDR3. The CDR3 coding sequence is TGCAGTGCTAGAGATTCTGGGGAAGCTGGCACAGATACGCAGTATTTT. This sequence encodes CSARDSGEAGTDTQYF.

This clonotype was observed many times. V is TRBV15 and J is TRBJ2-2, with TRBD1 matching over 9 bases. Germline CDR1 is LNHNV and CDR2 is YYDKDF (reference sequence). The CDR3 has 14 residues. Germline trimming cut 5 bases from V and 6 bases from J; bases unmatched to any gene: 4. The CDR3 DNA reads as TGTGCCACCAGCCACACAGGGGGCCCCGGGGAGCTGTTTTTT. It translates to CATSHTGGPGELFF.

The V gene is TRBV7-3, the J gene TRBJ2-3; D gene ambiguous. The CDR3 covers 15 residues. Germline values: CDR1 SGHTA, CDR2 FQGTGA. The ends were cut back, 1 base at V and 1 base at J, with 9 bases in the middle. The CDR3 reads CASSLKFGGTDTQYF. DNA for the CDR3: TGTGCCAGCAGCTTAAAGTTTGGGGGCACAGATACGCAGTATTTT.

This clonotype was counted ten times or more. The DNA for the CDR3 is TGTGCCATCAGCACAGGGCCCGATAGCAATCAGCCCCAGCATTTT. Translated, it gives CAISTGPDSNQPQHF. The rearrangement links TRBV10-3 to TRBJ1-5, with D maybe TRBD1 (6 bases). The germline V and J ends were trimmed by 6 bases and 0 bases, with 12 bases remaining between them. This CDR3 comprises 15 residues. Germline CDR1 is ENHRY and CDR2 is SYGVKD.

At least ten counts were recorded for this clonotype. The chain combines TRBV5-1 with TRBJ2-2; 15 positions agree with TRBD2. The CDR3 runs to 18 residues. Trimming took 4 bases from V and 1 from J; bases not matched to a gene: 5. Germline lookup yields CDR1 SGHRS and CDR2 YFSETQ. CDR3 nucleotide sequence: TGCGCCAGCAGCCAGGGACTAGCGGGAGGATTGAACACCGGGGAGCTGTTTTTT. Protein product: CASSQGLAGGLNTGELFF.

This clonotype was counted ten times or more. The chain employs TRBV12-3 or TRBV12-4 and TRBJ2-1; tentatively, D is TRBD1 or TRBD2 (6 bases each). The V end lost 8 bases, the J end lost 8 bases, and 16 bases lay between the germline ends. The CDR3 totals 13 residues. The CDR3 reads CASSKGGRDEQFF. The CDR3 DNA follows: TGTGCCAGCTCTAAGGGGGGTCGGGATGAGCAGTTCTTC.

This clonotype has ten or more counts. J is TRBJ2-1 and V is TRBV4-3; D gene uncertain. Germline loops: CDR1 LGHNA, CDR2 YSLEER. This CDR3 region has 14 residues. Trimming stripped 0 bases from V and 6 bases from J, with 9 bases between. CDR3 protein: CASSQDRSPNEQFF. CDR3 in DNA: TGCGCCAGCAGCCAAGATAGGTCCCCCAATGAGCAGTTCTTC.

This clonotype appeared a few times. This chain connects TRBV30 to TRBJ2-7; D remains ambiguous. The germline CDR1 and CDR2 sequences are GTSNPN and SVGIG (reference sequence). V was pared by 1 base and J by 0 bases, with 10 bases between. This CDR3 has 14 residues. CDR3 in DNA: TGTGCCTGGAGTGGGGCGGCCAGCTCCTACGAGCAGTACTTC. This sequence encodes CAWSGAASSYEQYF.

This clonotype occurred many times. The chain has TRBV6-6 and TRBJ1-2, with no clear D. Germline loops: CDR1 MNHNY, CDR2 SVGAGI (reference sequence). The CDR3 extends over 11 amino acids. V gave up 7 bases and J gave up 9 bases, with 12 bases separating them. Here the CDR3 DNA reads TGTGCCAGCAACGAGGGAAGGAGCTACACCTTC. This encodes CASNEGRSYTF.

This clonotype was detected many times. V usage is TRBV12-3 or TRBV12-4 and J usage is TRBJ2-7; D unresolved. The CDR3 runs to 12 residues. V dropped 5 bases and J dropped 3 bases, with 8 bases sitting between them. CDR3 loop: CASSQLNYEQYF. Written as DNA, the CDR3 is TGTGCCAGCAGTCAATTGAACTACGAGCAGTACTTC.